This T cell receptor (beta chain) was recorded in a study of response to subunit inactivated influenza vaccine. The table lists this clonotype with a few counts. Antigen unknown. Study-level points and caveats: Every seasonal influenza vaccination brings in few new T cells, the authors suggested.

This CDR3 comprises 14 residues. Germline V gives CDR1 LNHDA, CDR2 SQIVND (reference sequence). Between the trimmed V and J ends, which lost 5 bases and 1 base, there was a span of 10 bases. Using its own MiXCR run on the RT-PCR reads, TCRdb lists one record per CDR3 protein. The sample holds 650,000 to 800,000 distinct CDR3 sequences, approximately 15% seen once. The rearrangement links TRBV19 to TRBJ2-3; D call uncertain. Sequencing used PBMCs from blood, obtained around two weeks before vaccination. The source is a man aged 50 to 60 who received an inactivated influenza vaccine. As DNA, the CDR3 is TGTGCCAGTAGTGTGGACGGGCGCACAGATACGCAGTATTTT. Translated, it gives CASSVDGRTDTQYF.